Included here is one T cell receptor beta chain sequence, with context. CDR1 is LNHNV and CDR2 is YYDKDF in the germline V gene (reference sequence). The CDR3 loop spans 15 amino acids. With 0 bases removed from V and 5 bases from J, the gap between germline ends came to 8 bases. Using immunoSEQ multiplex PCR, the repertoire was profiled, and TCRdb retains in-frame clones only, with some absent. The table includes 46,000 or so clones, 93% detected once. This sample was taken from a study of control samples from healthy donors and cancer patients. The specimen sequenced was PBMCs. The V gene is TRBV15, the J gene TRBJ1-6; TRBD1 might be the D (6 bases). The source is a woman between 50 and 59 years old with head and neck cancer. Here the CDR3 DNA reads TGTGCCACCAGCAGAGACACAGGGAATAATTCACCCCTCCACTTT. This codes for CATSRDTGNNSPLHF.